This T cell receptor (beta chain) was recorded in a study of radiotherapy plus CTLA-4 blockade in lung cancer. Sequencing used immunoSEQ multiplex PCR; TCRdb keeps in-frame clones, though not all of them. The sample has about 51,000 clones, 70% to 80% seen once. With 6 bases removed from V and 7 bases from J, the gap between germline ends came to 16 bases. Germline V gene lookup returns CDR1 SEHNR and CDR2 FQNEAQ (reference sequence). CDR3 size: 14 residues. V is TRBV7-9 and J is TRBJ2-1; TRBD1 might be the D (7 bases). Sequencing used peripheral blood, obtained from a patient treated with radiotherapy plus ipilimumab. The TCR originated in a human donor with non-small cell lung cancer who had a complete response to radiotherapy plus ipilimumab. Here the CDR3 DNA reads TGTGCCAGCAGTCCCCGCAGGGGGGAGAATGAGCAGTTCTTC. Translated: CASSPRRGENEQFF.